Below, 17 T cell receptor beta chains from the same sample are listed, as sequenced in a study of monozygotic twins with cystic fibrosis. Profiled with immunoSEQ multiplex PCR; TCRdb holds only in-frame clones, not every one. The profile shows around 34,000 clones, 92% of them singletons. Sequencing was carried out using blood. Receptor source: a girl aged 2 to 10 with cystic fibrosis.

J is TRBJ2-5 and V is TRBV10-3; 10 bases are shared with TRBD2. CDR1 and CDR2 from the germline V gene are ENHRY and SYGVKD. The ends lost 5 bases at V and 2 bases at J; junction bases unmatched: 2. The CDR3 contains 14 residues. CDR3 protein: CAISSGRAQETQYF. CDR3 bases: TGTGCCATCAGTAGCGGGAGGGCACAAGAGACCCAGTACTTC.

The chain uses TRBV4-3 and TRBJ1-5; D remains ambiguous. V was pared by 0 bases and J by 6 bases, with 12 bases between. Per germline, CDR1 LGHNA and CDR2 YSLEER. The CDR3 is made up of 15 amino acids. The CDR3 spells CASSQDRGFGQPQHF. CDR3 DNA sequence: TGCGCCAGCAGCCAAGATCGGGGTTTCGGTCAGCCCCAGCATTTT.

V gene TRBV6-5 combines with J gene TRBJ1-5; a possible D gene is TRBD1 (6 bases). V lost 6 bases to trimming and J lost 4 bases, with 10 bases between them. The length of the CDR3 is 13 residues. Germline loops: CDR1 MNHEY, CDR2 SVGAGI. The CDR3 loop is CASREGTNQPQHF. The CDR3 DNA sequence: TGTGCCAGCAGGGAAGGGACAAATCAGCCCCAGCATTTT.

The rearrangement joins TRBV4-1 to TRBJ1-4; unclear D gene. The germline V and J ends were trimmed by 0 bases and 7 bases, with 6 bases remaining between them. Germline CDR1 and CDR2: MGHRA and YSYEKL. The CDR3 contains 13 residues. The CDR3 protein is CASSQEGIEKLFF. For the CDR3, the DNA is TGCGCCAGCAGCCAAGAAGGAATTGAAAAACTGTTTTTT.

This clone showed up just once. The chain combines TRBV5-8 with TRBJ1-2; weak D call: TRBD1 (5 bases). V shed 4 bases and J shed 4 bases, with 17 bases lying between them. The CDR3 is 15 residues long. CDR1 and CDR2 (germline): SGHTS, YDEGEE. Here the CDR3 DNA reads TGTGCCAGCAGCGCCCCGGGGCGGGGAGCCTATGGCTACACCTTC. Translation gives CASSAPGRGAYGYTF. Filled out from reference TRBV5-8 and TRBJ1-2, the complete variable domain reads EAGVTQSPTHLIKTRGQQATLRCSPISGHTSVYWYQQALGLGLQFLLWYDEGEERNRGNFPPRFSGRQFPNYSSELNVNALELEDSALYLCASSAPGRGAYGYTFGSGTRLTVV.

Here the CDR3 DNA reads TGTGCCAGCAGCGTTGGGAGTCCCCGGGGGAACACTGAAGCTTTCTTT. Its translation is CASSVGSPRGNTEAFF. V and J are TRBV9 and TRBJ1-1; no reliable D call. Between the trimmed V and J ends, which lost 2 bases and 1 base, there was a span of 15 bases. The CDR3 is 16 residues long. Germline loops: CDR1 SGDLS, CDR2 YYNGEE.

The V gene is TRBV12-5, the J gene TRBJ2-1, with a possible D match to TRBD1 (6 bases). CDR1 LGHNT and CDR2 FRNRAP come from the germline V gene. The CDR3 contains 14 residues. V was cut by 7 bases and J by 7 bases, with 17 bases left in between. CDR3 in DNA: TGTGCTAGTGCCCGCCGGACAGACGGAAATGAGCAGTTCTTC. Protein: CASARRTDGNEQFF.

This sequence joins TRBV28 and TRBJ2-1, with unresolved D. Trimming took off 10 bases at V and 4 bases at J, with 8 bases between the two ends. CDR1 is MDHEN, CDR2 SYDVKM, per germline. CDR3 length equals 11 residues. CDR3 nucleotide sequence: TGTGCCACCCAGAGTTACAATGAGCAGTTCTTC. This gives the protein CATQSYNEQFF.

CDR3 DNA: TGTGCCAGCAGCTCTGGGGGCAGGGGACTTGACGAGCAGTACTTC. This codes for CASSSGGRGLDEQYF. The chain links TRBV7-9 to TRBJ2-7, with D perhaps matching TRBD1 or TRBD2 (6 bases each). CDR1 is SEHNR, CDR2 FQNEAQ, per germline (reference sequence). With 4 bases removed from V and 5 bases from J, the gap between germline ends came to 18 bases. The CDR3 sequence is 15 residues long.

CDR3 protein: CAWVRREEPDTQYF. CDR3 DNA: TGTGCCTGGGTTCGGCGGGAGGAACCAGATACGCAGTATTTT. The chain carries TRBV30 and TRBJ2-3; TRBD2 matches 8 bases. With 5 bases clipped from V and 4 bases from J, the junction kept 8 bases outside the gene matches. CDR1 GTSNPN and CDR2 SVGIG come from the germline V gene (reference sequence). The CDR3 covers 14 residues.

The CDR3 DNA follows: TGTGCCAGCAGCTCGACAGGGGAGACCCAGTACTTC. It encodes CASSSTGETQYF. This chain links TRBV5-4 with TRBJ2-5; TRBD1 aligns across 7 bases. Germline V gene lookup returns CDR1 SGHNT and CDR2 YYREEE (reference sequence). Unmatched junction bases numbered 1, after V lost 3 bases and J lost 5 bases. The CDR3 is 12 residues long.

This chain joins TRBV19 and TRBJ1-5; TRBD1 matches at 8 bases. The germline gives CDR1 LNHDA, CDR2 SQIVND (reference sequence). Germline trimming cut 5 bases from V and 7 bases from J; bases unmatched to any gene: 7. The CDR3 sequence is 14 residues long. CDR3 DNA sequence: TGTGCCAGTAGTCCCGACAGGGGAAACCAGCCCCAGCATTTT. Protein: CASSPDRGNQPQHF.

This clone was counted a few times. The genes are TRBV19 and TRBJ1-1; no clear D. V lost 7 bases and J lost 4, with 16 bases in between. Germline V gives CDR1 LNHDA, CDR2 SQIVND (reference sequence). The CDR3 contains 14 residues. CDR3 region: CASTSPPLSTEAFF. The CDR3 nucleotides read TGTGCCAGTACCAGCCCTCCATTGAGCACTGAAGCTTTCTTT.

Details on this clone: The junction and the germline gene differ at one end; a read error may be behind it. V is TRBV7-2 and J is TRBJ1-1; unclear D gene. CDR3 length: 12 amino acids. Germline V gene lookup returns CDR1 SGHTA and CDR2 FQGNSA. The CDR3 region is CASSLWGQALTF. The CDR3 DNA follows: TGTGCCAGCAGCTTATGGGGTCAGGCTCTCACCTTT.

The chain uses TRBV30 and TRBJ1-1, with 7 bases that match TRBD1. CDR1 and CDR2 from the germline V gene are GTSNPN and SVGIG (reference sequence). The length of the CDR3 is 14 residues. Unmatched junction bases numbered 8, after V lost 2 bases and J lost 5 bases. The chain's CDR3 is CAWSWATGLTEAFF. The CDR3 DNA sequence: TGTGCCTGGAGTTGGGCGACAGGGTTGACTGAAGCTTTCTTT.

The genes are TRBV27 and TRBJ1-1; perhaps TRBD1 as D (5 bases). CDR3 length: 13 amino acids. Germline CDR1 is MNHEY and CDR2 is SMNVEV (reference sequence). V was shortened by 3 bases and J by 4 bases, with 9 bases between the two germline ends. The CDR3 region is CASSFVGPTEAFF. The CDR3 bases are TGTGCCAGCAGTTTCGTGGGACCCACTGAAGCTTTCTTT.

V usage is TRBV5-1 and J usage is TRBJ1-2, with D possibly being TRBD1 (6 bases). Per germline, CDR1 SGHRS and CDR2 YFSETQ. The CDR3 spans 13 residues. Trimming removed 2 bases at V and 4 bases at J, with 9 bases between. The CDR3 loop reads CASSFGGGYGYTF. CDR3 in DNA: TGCGCCAGCAGCTTTGGGGGCGGCTATGGCTACACCTTC.